This T cell receptor (beta chain) came from a study of PD-L1 blockade in urothelial cancer. Study details: Patients initiated atezolizumab around 2014 at 1,200 mg intravenously every 3 weeks. In the patient group, most of the roughly 30 were males with bladder-origin urothelial cancer. Prior exposure to chemotherapy in patients amounted to 0 to 3 regimens received.

Time point in this sample: peripheral blood 6 weeks after treatment start. The CDR3 has 13 amino acids. CDR1 MNHNY and CDR2 SVGAGI come from the germline V gene (reference sequence). With 4 bases removed from V and 5 bases from J, the gap between germline ends came to 8 bases. This clone was seen a single time. Only in-frame clones appear in the TCRdb table, and some are missing; sequencing was by immunoSEQ multiplex PCR. The sample consists of roughly 120,000 clones, around 89% of them appearing once. This material consisted of PBMCs, taken around atezolizumab (anti-PD-L1) treatment. This sequence was found in a man aged 55-75 years with urothelial cancer. The rearrangement links TRBV6-6 to TRBJ1-4; D is unresolved. The CDR3 region has the DNA TGTGCCAGCAGTTTGTACAGCAATGAAAAACTGTTTTTT. Amino acids: CASSLYSNEKLFF.